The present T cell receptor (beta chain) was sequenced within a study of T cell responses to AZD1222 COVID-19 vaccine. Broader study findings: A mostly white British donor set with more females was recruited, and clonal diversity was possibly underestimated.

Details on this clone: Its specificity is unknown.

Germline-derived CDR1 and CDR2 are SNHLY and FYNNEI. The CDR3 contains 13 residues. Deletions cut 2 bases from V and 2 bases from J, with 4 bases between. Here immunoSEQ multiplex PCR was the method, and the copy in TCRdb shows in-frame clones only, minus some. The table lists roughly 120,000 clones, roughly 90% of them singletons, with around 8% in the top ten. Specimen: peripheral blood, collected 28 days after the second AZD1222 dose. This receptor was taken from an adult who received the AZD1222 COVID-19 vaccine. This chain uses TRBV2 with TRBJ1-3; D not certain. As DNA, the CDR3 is TGTGCCAGCAGTGAATATCCTGGAAACACCATATATTTT. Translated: CASSEYPGNTIYF.